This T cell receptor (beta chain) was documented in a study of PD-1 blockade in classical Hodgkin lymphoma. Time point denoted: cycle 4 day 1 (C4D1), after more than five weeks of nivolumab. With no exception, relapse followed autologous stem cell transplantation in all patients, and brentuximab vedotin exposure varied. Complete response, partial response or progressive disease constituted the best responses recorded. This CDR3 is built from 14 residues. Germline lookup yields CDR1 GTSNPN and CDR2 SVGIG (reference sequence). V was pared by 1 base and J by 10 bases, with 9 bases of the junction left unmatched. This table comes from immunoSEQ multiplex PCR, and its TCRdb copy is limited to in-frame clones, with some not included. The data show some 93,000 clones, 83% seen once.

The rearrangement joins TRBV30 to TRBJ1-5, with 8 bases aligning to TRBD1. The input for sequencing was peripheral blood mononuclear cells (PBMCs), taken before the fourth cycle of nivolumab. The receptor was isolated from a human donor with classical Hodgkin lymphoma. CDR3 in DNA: TGTGCCTGGAGTGATTTGGCAGGGGGCTTCCCCCAGCATTTT. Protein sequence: CAWSDLAGGFPQHF.